This T cell receptor (beta chain) emerged from a study of blood T cell repertoires in COVID-19. In the case of this clone: This sample also contains other DNA sequences that code for the same CDR3.

V trimming: 3 bases; J trimming: 2 bases; junction bases outside the gene matches: 2. The germline gives CDR1 LNHDA, CDR2 SQIVND (reference sequence). This CDR3 contains 14 residues. Libraries were prepared by immunoSEQ multiplex PCR; TCRdb keeps only in-frame clonotypes and omits some of them. The profile covers 130,000 or so clones, with roughly 89% appearing a single time and around 18% taken by the ten largest. Sequenced material: peripheral blood. This chain uses TRBV19 with TRBJ1-2; TRBD1 matches 8 bases. The TCR originated in a man in his fifties with active or convalescent COVID-19. The CDR3 protein is CASSIQGANYGYTF. CDR3 nucleotides: TGTGCCAGTAGTATTCAGGGGGCGAACTATGGCTACACCTTC. The full variable domain, completed using reference TRBV19 and TRBJ1-2, is DGGITQSPKYLFRKEGQNVTLSCEQNLNHDAMYWYRQDPGQGLRLIYYSQIVNDFQKGDIAEGYSVSREKKESFPLTVTSAQKNPTAFYLCASSIQGANYGYTFGSGTRLTVV.